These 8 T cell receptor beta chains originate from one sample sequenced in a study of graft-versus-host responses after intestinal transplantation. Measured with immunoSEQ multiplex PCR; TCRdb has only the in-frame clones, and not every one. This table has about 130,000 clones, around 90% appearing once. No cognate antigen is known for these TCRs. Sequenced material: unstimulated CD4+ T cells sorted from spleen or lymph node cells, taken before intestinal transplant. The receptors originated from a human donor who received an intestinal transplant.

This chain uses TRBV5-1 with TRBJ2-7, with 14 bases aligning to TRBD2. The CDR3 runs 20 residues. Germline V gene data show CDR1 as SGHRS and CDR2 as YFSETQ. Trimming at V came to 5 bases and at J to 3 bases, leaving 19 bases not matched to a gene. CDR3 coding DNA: TGCGCCAGCAGTCTGAGGGGACCTTTGACTAGCGGGAGGGCTTTCTACGAGCAGTACTTC. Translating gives CASSLRGPLTSGRAFYEQYF.

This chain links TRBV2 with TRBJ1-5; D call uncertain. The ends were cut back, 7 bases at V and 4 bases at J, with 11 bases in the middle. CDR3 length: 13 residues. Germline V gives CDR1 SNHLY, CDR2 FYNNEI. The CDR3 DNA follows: TGTGCCAGCAATAGCGGGATGAATCAGCCCCAGCATTTT. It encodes CASNSGMNQPQHF.

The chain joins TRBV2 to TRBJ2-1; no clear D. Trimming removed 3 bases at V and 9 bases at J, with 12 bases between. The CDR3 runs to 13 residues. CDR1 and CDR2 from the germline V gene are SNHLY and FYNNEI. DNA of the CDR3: TGTGCCAGCAGTGAGGTTGGTGACGCTGAGCAGTTCTTC. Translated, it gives CASSEVGDAEQFF. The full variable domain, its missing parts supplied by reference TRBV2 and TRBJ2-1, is EPEVTQTPSHQVTQMGQEVILRCVPISNHLYFYWYRQILGQKVEFLVSFYNNEISEKSEIFDDQFSVERPDGSNFTLKIRSTKLEDSAMYFCASSEVGDAEQFFGPGTRLTVL.

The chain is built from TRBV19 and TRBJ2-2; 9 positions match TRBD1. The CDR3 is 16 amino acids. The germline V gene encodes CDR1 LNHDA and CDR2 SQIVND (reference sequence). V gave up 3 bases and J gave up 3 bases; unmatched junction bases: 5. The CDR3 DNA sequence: TGTGCCAGTAGTATTAACAGGGGGCTGGACACCGGGGAGCTGTTTTTT. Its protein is CASSINRGLDTGELFF. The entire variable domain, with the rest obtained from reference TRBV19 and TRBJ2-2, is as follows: DGGITQSPKYLFRKEGQNVTLSCEQNLNHDAMYWYRQDPGQGLRLIYYSQIVNDFQKGDIAEGYSVSREKKESFPLTVTSAQKNPTAFYLCASSINRGLDTGELFFGEGSRLTVL.

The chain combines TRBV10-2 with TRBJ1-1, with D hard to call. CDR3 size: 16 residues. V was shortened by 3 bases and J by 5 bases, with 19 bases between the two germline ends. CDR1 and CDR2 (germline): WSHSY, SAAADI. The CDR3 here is CASSDPRRPAGTEAFF. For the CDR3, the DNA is TGCGCCAGCAGTGACCCTCGACGGCCGGCGGGTACTGAAGCTTTCTTT.

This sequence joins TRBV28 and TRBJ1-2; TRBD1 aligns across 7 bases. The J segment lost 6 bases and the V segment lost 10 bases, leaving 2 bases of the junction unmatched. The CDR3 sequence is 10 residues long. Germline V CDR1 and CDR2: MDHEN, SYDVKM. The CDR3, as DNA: TGTGCCACTGACAGGGATGGCTACACCTTC. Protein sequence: CATDRDGYTF.

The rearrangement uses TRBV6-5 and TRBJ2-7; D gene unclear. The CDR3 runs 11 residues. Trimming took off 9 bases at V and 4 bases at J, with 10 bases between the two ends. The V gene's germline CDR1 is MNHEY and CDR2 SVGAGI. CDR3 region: CASFNGYEQYF. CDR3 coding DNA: TGTGCCAGTTTTAACGGATACGAGCAGTACTTC.

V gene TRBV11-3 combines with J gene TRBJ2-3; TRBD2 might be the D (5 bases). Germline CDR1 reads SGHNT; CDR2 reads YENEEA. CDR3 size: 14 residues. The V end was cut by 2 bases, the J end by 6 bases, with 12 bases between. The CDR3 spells CASSLRGSGDTQYF. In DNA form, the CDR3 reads TGTGCCAGCAGCTTACGAGGGAGTGGTGATACGCAGTATTTT.